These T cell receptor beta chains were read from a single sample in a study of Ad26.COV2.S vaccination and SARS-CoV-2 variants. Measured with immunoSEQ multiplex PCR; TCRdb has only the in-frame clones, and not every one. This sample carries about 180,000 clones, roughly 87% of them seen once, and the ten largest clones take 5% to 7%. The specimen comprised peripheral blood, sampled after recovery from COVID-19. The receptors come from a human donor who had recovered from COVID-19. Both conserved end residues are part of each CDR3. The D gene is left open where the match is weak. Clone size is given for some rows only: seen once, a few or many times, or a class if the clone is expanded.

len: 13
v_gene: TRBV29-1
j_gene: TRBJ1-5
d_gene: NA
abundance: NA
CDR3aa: CSVKEGGNQPQHF

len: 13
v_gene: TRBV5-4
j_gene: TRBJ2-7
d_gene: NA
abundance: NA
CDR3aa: CASSLKGVTRQYF

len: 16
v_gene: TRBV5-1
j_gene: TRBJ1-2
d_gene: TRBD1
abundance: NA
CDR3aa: CASSLEIIQGADGYTF

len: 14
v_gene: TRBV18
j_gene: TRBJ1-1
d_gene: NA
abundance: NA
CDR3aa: CASSPDRLGTEAFF

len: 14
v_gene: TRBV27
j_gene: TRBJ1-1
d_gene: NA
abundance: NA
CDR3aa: CASSLMGGDTEAFF

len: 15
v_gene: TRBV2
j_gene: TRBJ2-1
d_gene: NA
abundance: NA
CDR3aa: CASKERSSSYNEQFF

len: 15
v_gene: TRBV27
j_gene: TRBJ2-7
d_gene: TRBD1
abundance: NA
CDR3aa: CASSLKGQGVLEQYF

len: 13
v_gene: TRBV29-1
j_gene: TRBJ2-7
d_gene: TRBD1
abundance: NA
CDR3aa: CSVGTGEVYEQYF

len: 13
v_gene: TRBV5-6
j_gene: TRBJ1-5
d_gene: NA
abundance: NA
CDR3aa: CASSLRRARPQHF

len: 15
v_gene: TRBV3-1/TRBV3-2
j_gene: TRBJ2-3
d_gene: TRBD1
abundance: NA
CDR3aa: CASSPQGAKVDTQYF

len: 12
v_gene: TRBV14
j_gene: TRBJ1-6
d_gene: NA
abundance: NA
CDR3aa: CASSASHSPLHF

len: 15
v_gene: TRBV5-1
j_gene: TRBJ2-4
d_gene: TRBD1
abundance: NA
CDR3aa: CASSLEGGAGNIQYF

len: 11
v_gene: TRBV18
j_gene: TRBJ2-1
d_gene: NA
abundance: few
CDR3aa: CASSPGNEQFF

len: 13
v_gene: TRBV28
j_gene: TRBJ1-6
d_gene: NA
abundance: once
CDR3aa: CASSLGGWTPLHF

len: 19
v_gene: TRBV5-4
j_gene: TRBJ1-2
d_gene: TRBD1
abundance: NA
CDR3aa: CASSPDRDSLSSLNYGYTF

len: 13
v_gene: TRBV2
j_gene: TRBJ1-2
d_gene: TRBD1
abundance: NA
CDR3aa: CASSAEGARGYTF

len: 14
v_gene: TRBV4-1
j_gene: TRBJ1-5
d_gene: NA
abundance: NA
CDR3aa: CASSQGGGGQPQHF

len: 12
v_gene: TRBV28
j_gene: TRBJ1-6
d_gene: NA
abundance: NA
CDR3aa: CASSFVNSPLHF

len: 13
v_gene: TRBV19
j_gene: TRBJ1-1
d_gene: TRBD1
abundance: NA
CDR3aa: CASRQGMNTEAFF

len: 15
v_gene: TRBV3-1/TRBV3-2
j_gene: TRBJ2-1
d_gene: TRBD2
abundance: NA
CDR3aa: CASSQGLAGGDEQFF

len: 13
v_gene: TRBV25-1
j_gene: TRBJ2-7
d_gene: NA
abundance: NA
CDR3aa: CASSDKMGSEQYF

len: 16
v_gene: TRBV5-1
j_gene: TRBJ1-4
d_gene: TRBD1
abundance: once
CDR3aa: CASSTRTGAREEKLFF

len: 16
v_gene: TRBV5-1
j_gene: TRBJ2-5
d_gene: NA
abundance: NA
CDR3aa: CASSPAGEISGETQYF

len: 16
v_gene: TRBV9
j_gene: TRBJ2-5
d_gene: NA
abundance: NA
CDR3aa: CASSVSGGLSRETQYF

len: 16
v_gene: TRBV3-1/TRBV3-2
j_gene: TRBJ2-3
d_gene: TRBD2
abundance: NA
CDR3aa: CASSQDPGGFSDTQYF

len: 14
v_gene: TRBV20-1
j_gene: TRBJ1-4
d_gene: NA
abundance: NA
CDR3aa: CSASVQGINEKLFF

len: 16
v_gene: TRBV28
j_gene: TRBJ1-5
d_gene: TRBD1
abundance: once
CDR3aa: CASRGNPGGRNQPQHF

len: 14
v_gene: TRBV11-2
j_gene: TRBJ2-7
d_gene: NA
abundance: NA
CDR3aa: CASSLGTETYEQYF

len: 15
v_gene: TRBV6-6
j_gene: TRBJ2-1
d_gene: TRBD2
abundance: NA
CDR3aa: CASSTRLAGGNEQFF

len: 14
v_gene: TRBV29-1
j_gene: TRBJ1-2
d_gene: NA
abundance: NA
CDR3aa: CSVERAATNYGYTF

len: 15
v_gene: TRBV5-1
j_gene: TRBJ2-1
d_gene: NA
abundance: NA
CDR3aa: CASSLYPGTYNEQFF

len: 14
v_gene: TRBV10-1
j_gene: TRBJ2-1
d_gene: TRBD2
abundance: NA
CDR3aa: CASSGTSGRNEQFF

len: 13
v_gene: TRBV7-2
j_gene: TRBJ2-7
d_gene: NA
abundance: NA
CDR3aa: CASRKRSGREQYF

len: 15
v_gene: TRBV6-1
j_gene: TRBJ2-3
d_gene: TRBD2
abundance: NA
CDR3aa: CASRSGGGPTDTQYF

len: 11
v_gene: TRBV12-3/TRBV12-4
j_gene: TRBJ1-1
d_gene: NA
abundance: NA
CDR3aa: CASSFSSSGFF

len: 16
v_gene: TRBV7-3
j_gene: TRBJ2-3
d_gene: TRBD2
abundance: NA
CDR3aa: CASSAGLAGGQDTQYF

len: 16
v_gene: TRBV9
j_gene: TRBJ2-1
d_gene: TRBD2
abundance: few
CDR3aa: CASSVASGLAGEEQFF

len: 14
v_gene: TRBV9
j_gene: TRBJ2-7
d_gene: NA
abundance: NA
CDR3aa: CASSVGGVTYEQYF

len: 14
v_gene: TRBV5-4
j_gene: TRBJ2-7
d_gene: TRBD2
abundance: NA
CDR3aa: CASSLGGSSYEQYF

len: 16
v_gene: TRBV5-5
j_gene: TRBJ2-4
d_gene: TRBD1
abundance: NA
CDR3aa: CASSFRDRLAKNIQYF

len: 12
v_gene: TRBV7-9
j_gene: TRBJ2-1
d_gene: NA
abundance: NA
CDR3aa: CASSPSAPEQFF

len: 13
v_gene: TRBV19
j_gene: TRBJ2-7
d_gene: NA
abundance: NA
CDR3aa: CASSTGRLYEQYF

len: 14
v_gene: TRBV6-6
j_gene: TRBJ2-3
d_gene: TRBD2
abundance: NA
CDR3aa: CATTDSGTTDTQYF

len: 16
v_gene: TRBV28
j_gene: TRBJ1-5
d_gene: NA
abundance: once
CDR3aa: CASSPGGRDSNQPQHF

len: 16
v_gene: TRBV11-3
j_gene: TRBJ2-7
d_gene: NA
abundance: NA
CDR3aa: CASSPGGTRGANEQYF